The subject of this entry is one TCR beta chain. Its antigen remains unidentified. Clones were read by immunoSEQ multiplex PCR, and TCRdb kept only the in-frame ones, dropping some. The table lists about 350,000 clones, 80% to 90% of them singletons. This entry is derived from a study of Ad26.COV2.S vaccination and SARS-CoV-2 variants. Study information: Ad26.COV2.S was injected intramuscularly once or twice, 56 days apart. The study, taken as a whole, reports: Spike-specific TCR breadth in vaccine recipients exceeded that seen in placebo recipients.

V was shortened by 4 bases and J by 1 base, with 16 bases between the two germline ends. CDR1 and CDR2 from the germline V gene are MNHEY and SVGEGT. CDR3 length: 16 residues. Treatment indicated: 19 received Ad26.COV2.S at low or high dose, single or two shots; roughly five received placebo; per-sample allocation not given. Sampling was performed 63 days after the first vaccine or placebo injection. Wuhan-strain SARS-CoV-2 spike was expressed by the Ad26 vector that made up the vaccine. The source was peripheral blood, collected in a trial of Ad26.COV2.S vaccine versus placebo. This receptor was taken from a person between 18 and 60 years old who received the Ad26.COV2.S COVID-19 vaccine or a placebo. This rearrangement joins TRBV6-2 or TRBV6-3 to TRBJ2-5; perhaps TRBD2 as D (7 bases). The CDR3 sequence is CASSSSGGPLQETQYF. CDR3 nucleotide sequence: TGTGCCAGCAGTTCATCGGGGGGCCCCCTCCAAGAGACCCAGTACTTC.